The count of the clone carrying this T cell receptor beta chain is one. The antigen is unknown. The CDR3 extends over 14 amino acids. Per germline, CDR1 MNHNS and CDR2 SASEGT. V lost 2 bases and J 10 bases, leaving 15 bases between the germline ends. The data belong to a study of T cell responses to AZD1222 COVID-19 vaccine. The study, taken as a whole, reports: CD4 TCRs covered the whole spike, strongest at regions 160-218 and 743-854. White British people made up most donors, females outnumbered males, and clonal diversity was possibly underestimated. Of the AZD1222 recipients, only five to seven were seropositive at baseline. Regions left unmutated in variants are reportedly the target of nearly half of spike-specific TCRs.

Using immunoSEQ multiplex PCR, the repertoire was profiled, and TCRdb retains in-frame clones only, with some absent. The sample yields about 66,000 clones, about 90% seen once. The specimen comprised peripheral blood, sampled on day 0 of AZD1222 vaccination. The TCR comes from an adult in good health. This chain joins TRBV6-1 and TRBJ2-1, with a weak D call TRBD2 (5 bases). Here the CDR3 reads CASSESGMRREQFF. CDR3 bases: TGTGCCAGCAGTGAAAGCGGTATGAGGAGAGAGCAGTTCTTC.